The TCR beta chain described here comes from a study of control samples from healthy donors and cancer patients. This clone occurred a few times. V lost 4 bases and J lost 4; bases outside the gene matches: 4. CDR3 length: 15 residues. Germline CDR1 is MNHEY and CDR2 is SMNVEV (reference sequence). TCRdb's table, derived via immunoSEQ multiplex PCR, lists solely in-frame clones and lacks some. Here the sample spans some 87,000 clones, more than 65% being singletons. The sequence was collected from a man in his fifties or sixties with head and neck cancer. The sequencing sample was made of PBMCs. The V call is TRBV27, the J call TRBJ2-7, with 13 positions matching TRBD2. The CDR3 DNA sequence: TGTGCCAGCAGTTGGACTAGCGGGAGTCTTTACGAGCAGTACTTC. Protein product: CASSWTSGSLYEQYF.